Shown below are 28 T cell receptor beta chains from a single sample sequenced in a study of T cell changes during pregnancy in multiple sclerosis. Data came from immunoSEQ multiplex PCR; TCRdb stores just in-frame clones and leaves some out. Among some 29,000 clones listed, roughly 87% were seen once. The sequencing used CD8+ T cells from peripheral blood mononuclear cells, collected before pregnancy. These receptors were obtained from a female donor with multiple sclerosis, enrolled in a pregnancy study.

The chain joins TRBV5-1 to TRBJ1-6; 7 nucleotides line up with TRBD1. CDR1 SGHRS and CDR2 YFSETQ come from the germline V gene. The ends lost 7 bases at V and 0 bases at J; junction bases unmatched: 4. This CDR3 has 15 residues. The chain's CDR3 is CASRDSSSYNSPLHF. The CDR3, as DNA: TGCGCCAGCCGGGACAGTAGCTCCTATAATTCACCCCTCCACTTT.

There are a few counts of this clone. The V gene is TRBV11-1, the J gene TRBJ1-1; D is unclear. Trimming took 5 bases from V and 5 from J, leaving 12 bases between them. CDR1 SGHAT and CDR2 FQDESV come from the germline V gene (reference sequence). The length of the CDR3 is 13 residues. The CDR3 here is CASSHGLETEAFF. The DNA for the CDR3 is TGTGCCAGCAGCCACGGACTGGAGACTGAAGCTTTCTTT.

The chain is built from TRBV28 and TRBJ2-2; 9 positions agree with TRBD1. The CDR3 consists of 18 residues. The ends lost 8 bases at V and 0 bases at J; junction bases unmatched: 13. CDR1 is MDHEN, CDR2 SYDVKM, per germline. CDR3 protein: CASCGTGSDGANTGELFF. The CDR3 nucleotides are TGTGCCAGCTGTGGGACAGGGTCCGACGGGGCGAACACCGGGGAGCTGTTTTTT.

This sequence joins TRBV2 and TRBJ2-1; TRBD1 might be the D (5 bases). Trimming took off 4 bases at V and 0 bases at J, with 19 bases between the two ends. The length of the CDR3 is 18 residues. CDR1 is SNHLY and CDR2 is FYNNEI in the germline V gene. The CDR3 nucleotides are TGTGCCAGCAGTGTTATGGGGCACCAAATCCACTCCTACAATGAGCAGTTCTTC. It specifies CASSVMGHQIHSYNEQFF.

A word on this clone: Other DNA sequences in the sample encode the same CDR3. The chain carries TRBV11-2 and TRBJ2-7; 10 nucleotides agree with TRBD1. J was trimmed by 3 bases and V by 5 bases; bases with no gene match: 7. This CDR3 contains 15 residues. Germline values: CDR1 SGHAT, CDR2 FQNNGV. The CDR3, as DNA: TGTGCCAGCAGCCGAGGGACAGGGGAGGGCTACGAGCAGTACTTC. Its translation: CASSRGTGEGYEQYF.

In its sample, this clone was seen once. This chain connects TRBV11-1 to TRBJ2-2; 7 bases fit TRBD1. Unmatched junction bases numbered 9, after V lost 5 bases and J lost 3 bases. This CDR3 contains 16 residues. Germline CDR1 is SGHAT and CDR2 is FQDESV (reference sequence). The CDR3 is CASSPLPGQYTGELFF. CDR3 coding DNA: TGTGCCAGCAGCCCACTCCCGGGACAGTACACCGGGGAGCTGTTTTTT.

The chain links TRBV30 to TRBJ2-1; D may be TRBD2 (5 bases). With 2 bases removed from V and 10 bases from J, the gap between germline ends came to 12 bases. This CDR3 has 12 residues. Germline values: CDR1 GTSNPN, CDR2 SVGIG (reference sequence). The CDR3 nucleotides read TGTGCCTGGAGTTCCCGGACTGGAGAGCAGTTCTTC. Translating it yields CAWSSRTGEQFF.

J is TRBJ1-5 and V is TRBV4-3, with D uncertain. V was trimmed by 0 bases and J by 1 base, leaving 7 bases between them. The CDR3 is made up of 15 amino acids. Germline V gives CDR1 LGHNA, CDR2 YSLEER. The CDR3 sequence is CASSQEFRSNQPQHF. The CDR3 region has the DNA TGCGCCAGCAGCCAAGAATTCAGGAGCAATCAGCCCCAGCATTTT.

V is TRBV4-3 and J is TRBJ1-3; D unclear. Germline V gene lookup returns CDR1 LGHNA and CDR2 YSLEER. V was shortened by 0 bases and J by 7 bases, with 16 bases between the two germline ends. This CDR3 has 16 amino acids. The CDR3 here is CASSQERFLGINTIYF. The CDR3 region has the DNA TGCGCCAGCAGCCAAGAAAGGTTCTTGGGCATTAACACCATATATTTT.

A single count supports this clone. The CDR3 protein is CASSPRDRVYEQYF. The CDR3 DNA reads TGTGCCAGCAGTCCCCGGGACAGAGTCTACGAGCAGTACTTC. The J gene is TRBJ2-7, the V gene TRBV28, with 7 positions matching TRBD1. V was pared by 5 bases and J by 3 bases, with 7 bases of the junction left unmatched. Germline CDR1 is MDHEN and CDR2 is SYDVKM. This CDR3 has 14 amino acids.

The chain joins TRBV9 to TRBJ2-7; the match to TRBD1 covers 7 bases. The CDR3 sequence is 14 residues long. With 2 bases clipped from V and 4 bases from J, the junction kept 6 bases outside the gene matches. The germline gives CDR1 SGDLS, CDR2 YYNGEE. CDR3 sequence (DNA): TGTGCCAGCAGCGTCCGACAGGGCCCGTACGAGCAGTACTTC. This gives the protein CASSVRQGPYEQYF. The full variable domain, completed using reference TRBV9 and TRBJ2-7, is DSGVTQTPKHLITATGQRVTLRCSPRSGDLSVYWYQQSLDQGLQFLIQYYNGEERAKGNILERFSAQQFPDLHSELNLSSLELGDSALYFCASSVRQGPYEQYFGPGTRLTVT.

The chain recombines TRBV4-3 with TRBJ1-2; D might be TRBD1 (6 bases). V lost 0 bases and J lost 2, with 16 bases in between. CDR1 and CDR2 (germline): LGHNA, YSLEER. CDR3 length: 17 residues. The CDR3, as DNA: TGCGCCAGCAGCCAAGATTCGGTTGGGACAACAAACTATGGCTACACCTTC. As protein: CASSQDSVGTTNYGYTF.

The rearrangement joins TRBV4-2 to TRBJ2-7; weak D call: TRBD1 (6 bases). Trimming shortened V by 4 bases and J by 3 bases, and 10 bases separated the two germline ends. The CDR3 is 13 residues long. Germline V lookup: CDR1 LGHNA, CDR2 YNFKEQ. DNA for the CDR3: TGTGCCAGCAGCCTCACGGACAGCTACGAGCAGTACTTC. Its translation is CASSLTDSYEQYF.

CDR3 sequence (DNA): TGTGCCAGCAGCTTCGGGACAGATAGCAATCAGCCCCAGCATTTT. Its translation: CASSFGTDSNQPQHF. The V gene is TRBV7-9, the J gene TRBJ1-5; the match to TRBD1 covers 7 bases. Germline V gives CDR1 SEHNR, CDR2 FQNEAQ (reference sequence). The CDR3 runs 15 residues. V shed 3 bases and J 0 bases; nucleotides not matched to a gene: 2.

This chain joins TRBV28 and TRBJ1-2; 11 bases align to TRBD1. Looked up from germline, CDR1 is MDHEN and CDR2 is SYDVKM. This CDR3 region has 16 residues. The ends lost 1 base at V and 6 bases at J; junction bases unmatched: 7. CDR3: CASSLFPGQGVDGYTF. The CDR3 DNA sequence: TGTGCCAGCAGTTTATTTCCGGGACAGGGGGTGGATGGCTACACCTTC.

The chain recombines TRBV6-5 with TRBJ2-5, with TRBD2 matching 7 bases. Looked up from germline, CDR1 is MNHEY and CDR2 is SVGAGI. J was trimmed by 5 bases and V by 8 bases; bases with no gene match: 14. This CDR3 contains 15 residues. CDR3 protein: CASQSGTTSDETQYF. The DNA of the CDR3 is TGTGCCAGCCAATCTGGGACTACTTCAGACGAGACCCAGTACTTC.

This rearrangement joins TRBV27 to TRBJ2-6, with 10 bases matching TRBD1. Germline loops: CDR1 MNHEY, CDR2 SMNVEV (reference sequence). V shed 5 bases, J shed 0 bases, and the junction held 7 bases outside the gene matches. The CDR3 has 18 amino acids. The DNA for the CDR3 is TGTGCCAGCAGTCCCAAGACAGGGGGCAGCTCTGGGGCCAACGTCCTGACTTTC. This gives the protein CASSPKTGGSSGANVLTF.

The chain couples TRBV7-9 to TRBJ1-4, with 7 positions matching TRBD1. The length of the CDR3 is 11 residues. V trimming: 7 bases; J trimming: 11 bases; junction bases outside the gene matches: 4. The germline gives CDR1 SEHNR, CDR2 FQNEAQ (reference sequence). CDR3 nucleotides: TGTGCCAGCACCCCAGGGGGTAAACTGTTTTTT. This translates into CASTPGGKLFF.

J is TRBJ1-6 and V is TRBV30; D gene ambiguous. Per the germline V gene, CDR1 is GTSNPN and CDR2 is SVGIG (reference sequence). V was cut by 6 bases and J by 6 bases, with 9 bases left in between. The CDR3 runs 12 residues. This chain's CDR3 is CACRRGNSPLHF. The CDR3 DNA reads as TGTGCCTGCCGACGGGGTAATTCACCCCTCCACTTT.

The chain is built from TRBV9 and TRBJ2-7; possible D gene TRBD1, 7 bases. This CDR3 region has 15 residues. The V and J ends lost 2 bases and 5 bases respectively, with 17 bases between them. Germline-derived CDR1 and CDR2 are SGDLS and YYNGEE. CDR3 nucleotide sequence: TGTGCCAGCAGCGTCTCCAGGGGGGTCTTGAACGAGCAGTACTTC. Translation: CASSVSRGVLNEQYF.

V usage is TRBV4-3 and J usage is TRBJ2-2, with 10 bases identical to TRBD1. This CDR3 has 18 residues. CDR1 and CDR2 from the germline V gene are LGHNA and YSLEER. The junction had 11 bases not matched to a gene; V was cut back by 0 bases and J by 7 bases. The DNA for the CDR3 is TGCGCCAGCAGCCAAGATGGGGGGGACAGGGGTAGCATCGGGGAGCTGTTTTTT. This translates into CASSQDGGDRGSIGELFF.

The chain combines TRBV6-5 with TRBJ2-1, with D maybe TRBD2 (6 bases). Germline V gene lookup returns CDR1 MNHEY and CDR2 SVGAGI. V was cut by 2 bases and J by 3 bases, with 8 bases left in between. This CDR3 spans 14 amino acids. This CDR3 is CASSYGGVYNEQFF. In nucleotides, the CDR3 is TGTGCCAGCAGTTACGGAGGGGTCTACAATGAGCAGTTCTTC.

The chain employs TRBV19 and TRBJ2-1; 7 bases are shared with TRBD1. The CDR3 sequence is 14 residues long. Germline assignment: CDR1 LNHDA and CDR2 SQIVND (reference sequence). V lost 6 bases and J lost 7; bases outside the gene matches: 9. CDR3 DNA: TGTGCCAGTAGGCCCGGGACAGAGTCTAATGAGCAGTTCTTC. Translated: CASRPGTESNEQFF. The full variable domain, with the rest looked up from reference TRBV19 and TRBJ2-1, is DGGITQSPKYLFRKEGQNVTLSCEQNLNHDAMYWYRQDPGQGLRLIYYSQIVNDFQKGDIAEGYSVSREKKESFPLTVTSAQKNPTAFYLCASRPGTESNEQFFGPGTRLTVL.

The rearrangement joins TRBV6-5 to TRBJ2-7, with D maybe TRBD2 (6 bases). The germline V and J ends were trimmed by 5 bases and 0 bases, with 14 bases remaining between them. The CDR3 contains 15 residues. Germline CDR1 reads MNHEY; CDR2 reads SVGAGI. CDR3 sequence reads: CASSVRPDYSYEQYF. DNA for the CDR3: TGTGCCAGCAGTGTCAGACCGGACTACTCCTACGAGCAGTACTTC.

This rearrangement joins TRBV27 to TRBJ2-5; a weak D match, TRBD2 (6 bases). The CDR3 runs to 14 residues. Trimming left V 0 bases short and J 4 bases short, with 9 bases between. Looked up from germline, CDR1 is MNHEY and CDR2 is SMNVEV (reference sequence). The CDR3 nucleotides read TGTGCCAGCAGTTTATCGCACGGGGGAGAGACCCAGTACTTC. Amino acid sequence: CASSLSHGGETQYF.

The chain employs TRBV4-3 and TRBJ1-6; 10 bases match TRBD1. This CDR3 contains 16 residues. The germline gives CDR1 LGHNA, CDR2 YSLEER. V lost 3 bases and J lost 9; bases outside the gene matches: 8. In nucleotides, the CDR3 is TGCGCCAGCAGCCAGACCTTTGGGGACAGGGGTTCACCCCTCCACTTT. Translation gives CASSQTFGDRGSPLHF.

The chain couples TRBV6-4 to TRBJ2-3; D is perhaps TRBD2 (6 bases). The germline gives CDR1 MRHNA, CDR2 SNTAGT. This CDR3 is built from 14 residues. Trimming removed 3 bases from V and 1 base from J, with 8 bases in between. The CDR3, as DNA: TGTGCCAGCAGTGAGGGCGGGGGCACAGATACGCAGTATTTT. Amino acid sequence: CASSEGGGTDTQYF.

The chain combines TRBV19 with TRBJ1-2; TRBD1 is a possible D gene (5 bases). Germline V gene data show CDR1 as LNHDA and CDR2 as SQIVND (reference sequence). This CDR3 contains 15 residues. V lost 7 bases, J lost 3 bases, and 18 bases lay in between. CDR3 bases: TGTGCCAGTAACGGCCTCAGGGCAGGGTACTATGGCTACACCTTC. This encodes CASNGLRAGYYGYTF.